This TCR beta chain was captured by sequencing in a study of blood T cell repertoires in COVID-19. Profiling relied on immunoSEQ multiplex PCR, and the TCRdb table lists in-frame clones only, not all of them. The sample lists about 500,000 clones, less than 90% seen once, with under 8.5% in the top ten. Enrolled during active infection, Seattle patients were then followed longitudinally. The V segment lost 3 bases and the J segment 1 base; nucleotides outside the gene matches: 0. This CDR3 region has 15 residues. CDR1 and CDR2 (germline): SSHAT, FNYEAQ (reference sequence). The clonotype was recovered from a woman in her fifties or sixties with COVID-19, enrolled during active disease. Sequencing was done on a sample of peripheral blood. The V gene is TRBV7-7, the J gene TRBJ2-3; 11 bases agree with TRBD2. The CDR3 sequence is CASSLTSGGTDTQYF. The CDR3 nucleotides read TGTGCCAGCAGCTTGACTAGCGGGGGCACAGATACGCAGTATTTT.